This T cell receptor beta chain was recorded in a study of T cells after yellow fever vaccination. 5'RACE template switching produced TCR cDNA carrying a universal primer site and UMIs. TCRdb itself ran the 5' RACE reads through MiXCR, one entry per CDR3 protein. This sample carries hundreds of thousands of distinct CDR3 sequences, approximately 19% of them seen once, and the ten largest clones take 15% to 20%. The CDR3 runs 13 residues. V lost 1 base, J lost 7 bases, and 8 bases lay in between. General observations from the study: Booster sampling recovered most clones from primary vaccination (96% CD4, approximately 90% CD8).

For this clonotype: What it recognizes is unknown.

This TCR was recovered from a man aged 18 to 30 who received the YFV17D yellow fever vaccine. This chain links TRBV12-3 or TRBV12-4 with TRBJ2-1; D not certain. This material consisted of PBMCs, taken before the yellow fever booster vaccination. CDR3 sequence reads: CASSLETRNEQFF. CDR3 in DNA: TGTGCCAGCAGTTTAGAGACTCGGAATGAGCAGTTCTTC.